Presented here are 6 T cell receptor beta chains from one specimen sequenced in a study of cytomegalovirus exposure and HLA in healthy donors. It was with 60 Vbeta and 13 Jbeta primers that the PCR ran. Using immunoSEQ multiplex PCR, the repertoire was profiled, and TCRdb retains in-frame clones only, with some absent. The sample has 60,000 or so clones, roughly four fifths seen once. The specimen was PBMCs. Receptors were obtained from a man aged 40-50 years in good health and CMV-seronegative.

This clone appeared once. The chain joins TRBV28 to TRBJ2-1, with 10 bases fitting TRBD2. The junction had 5 bases not matched to a gene; V was cut back by 3 bases and J by 0 bases. The CDR3 runs to 17 residues. Germline V gene data show CDR1 as MDHEN and CDR2 as SYDVKM. The CDR3 region has the DNA TGTGCCAGCAGTTTGTTCCCTAGCGGGAGCTCCTACAATGAGCAGTTCTTC. This encodes CASSLFPSGSSYNEQFF.

The rearrangement joins TRBV28 to TRBJ1-2, with D uncertain. Per the germline V gene, CDR1 is MDHEN and CDR2 is SYDVKM. Trimming left V 5 bases short and J 0 bases short, with 13 bases between. This CDR3 region has 15 residues. The CDR3 sequence: CASSGLDIANYGYTF. CDR3 sequence (DNA): TGTGCCAGCAGTGGACTTGACATTGCTAACTATGGCTACACCTTC.

V and J are TRBV4-2 and TRBJ2-1; 7 bases are a match to TRBD1. CDR1 and CDR2 from the germline V gene are LGHNA and YNFKEQ. The trim removed 0 bases at V and 7 bases at J, leaving 6 bases unmatched. This CDR3 has 15 amino acids. The CDR3 nucleotides read TGTGCCAGCAGCCAAGACCCGGGACAGCTTAATGAGCAGTTCTTC. Its translation is CASSQDPGQLNEQFF.

The V and J genes are TRBV7-3 and TRBJ2-5; 8 positions match TRBD2. Per germline, CDR1 SGHTA and CDR2 FQGTGA. The CDR3 has 14 amino acids. J gave up 7 bases and V 5 bases, and 9 bases lay outside the gene matches. The CDR3 nucleotides read TGTGCCAGCAGCCCCGGGGGGGCACGGGGGACCCAGTACTTC. Translated: CASSPGGARGTQYF. Looking up the rest from reference TRBV7-3 and TRBJ2-5 gives the full variable domain: GAGVSQTPSNKVTEKGKYVELRCDPISGHTALYWYRQSLGQGPEFLIYFQGTGAADDSGLPNDRFFAVRPEGSVSTLKIQRTERGDSAVYLCASSPGGARGTQYFGPGTRLLVL.

The V gene is TRBV6-1, the J gene TRBJ1-4; no clear D gene. Germline CDR1 MNHNS, CDR2 SASEGT. The CDR3 spans 13 residues. Trimming took off 8 bases at V and 5 bases at J, with 12 bases between the two ends. The CDR3 DNA follows: TGTGCCAGCCGCCCGCGGCAAAATGAAAAACTGTTTTTT. It yields the protein CASRPRQNEKLFF.

Of note for this clone: The junction shows a germline mismatch at one end, possibly a read error. The gene calls are TRBV4-1 and TRBJ2-2, with D tentatively TRBD1 (6 bases). Germline CDR1 and CDR2: MGHRA and YSYEKL. The CDR3 is 13 amino acids. CDR3 DNA sequence: TGCGCCAGCAGCCAAGGGGATCTAGGGGGGCTGTTTTTT. It codes for CASSQGDLGGLFF.